Listed below are T cell receptor beta chains from one sample, sequenced in a study of CD8 T cells in Susac syndrome. MiXCR was run by TCRdb on the immunoSEQ multiplex PCR reads, yielding one entry per CDR3 protein. The table includes tens of thousands of distinct CDR3 sequences, just under 95% detected once. Sequencing input: CD4+ T cells from PBMCs. The receptors derive from a human donor with Susac syndrome. CDR3s include the opening cysteine and the closing phenylalanine or tryptophan. Fields, in order: clone size, J gene, V gene, D gene, CDR3 protein, CDR3 DNA. D genes are given only for firm matches. The size entry is marked missing in some rows and otherwise reads once, few, many or a size class.

clone_size: -
j_call: TRBJ1-2
v_call: TRBV5-5
d_call: -
cdr3_aa: CASSRPVGDGYTF
cdr3_nt: TGTGCCAGCAGCCGTCCGGTGGGAGATGGCTACACCTTC

clone_size: -
j_call: TRBJ2-1
v_call: TRBV29-1
d_call: -
cdr3_aa: CSGGKGGSYNEQFF
cdr3_nt: TGCAGCGGGGGTAAGGGCGGCTCCTACAATGAGCAGTTCTTC

clone_size: -
j_call: TRBJ2-3
v_call: TRBV6-5
d_call: -
cdr3_aa: CASTRADTQYF
cdr3_nt: TGTGCCAGCACGAGAGCAGATACGCAGTATTTT

clone_size: few
j_call: TRBJ2-6
v_call: TRBV4-1
d_call: -
cdr3_aa: CASSQDISSGANVLTF
cdr3_nt: TGCGCCAGCAGCCAAGATATCAGCTCTGGGGCCAACGTCCTGACTTTC

clone_size: -
j_call: TRBJ2-5
v_call: TRBV28
d_call: TRBD1
cdr3_aa: CASSLSGGSQETQYF
cdr3_nt: TGTGCCAGCAGTTTGTCAGGGGGCTCCCAAGAGACCCAGTACTTC

clone_size: -
j_call: TRBJ1-5
v_call: TRBV20-1
d_call: -
cdr3_aa: CSARFQGSQPQHF
cdr3_nt: TGCAGTGCTAGATTTCAGGGAAGTCAGCCCCAGCATTTT

clone_size: -
j_call: TRBJ2-3
v_call: TRBV10-2
d_call: TRBD2
cdr3_aa: CASSLGLAGVNTQYF
cdr3_nt: TGCGCCAGCAGTCTGGGACTAGCGGGGGTAAATACGCAGTATTTT

clone_size: -
j_call: TRBJ2-5
v_call: TRBV28
d_call: -
cdr3_aa: CASSQRTGQQETQYF
cdr3_nt: TGTGCCAGCAGTCAACGTACAGGGCAGCAAGAGACCCAGTACTTC

clone_size: -
j_call: TRBJ2-5
v_call: TRBV20-1
d_call: -
cdr3_aa: CSAWPPGVRETQYF
cdr3_nt: TGCAGTGCGTGGCCCCCCGGGGTGCGAGAGACCCAGTACTTC

clone_size: -
j_call: TRBJ1-1
v_call: TRBV20-1
d_call: -
cdr3_aa: CSASQNTEAFF
cdr3_nt: TGCAGTGCTAGTCAGAACACTGAAGCTTTCTTT

clone_size: once
j_call: TRBJ1-5
v_call: TRBV28
d_call: TRBD1
cdr3_aa: CASRGTGAGNQPQHF
cdr3_nt: TGTGCCAGCAGAGGGACAGGGGCAGGCAATCAGCCCCAGCATTTT

clone_size: -
j_call: TRBJ2-1
v_call: TRBV5-4
d_call: TRBD2
cdr3_aa: CASTPGGMSYNEQFF
cdr3_nt: TGTGCCAGCACCCCGGGGGGTATGTCCTACAATGAGCAGTTCTTC

clone_size: once
j_call: TRBJ1-6
v_call: TRBV9
d_call: TRBD1
cdr3_aa: CASSVAEGGQGSSYNSPLHF
cdr3_nt: TGTGCCAGCAGCGTAGCTGAAGGCGGACAGGGCAGCTCCTATAATTCACCCCTCCACTTT

clone_size: -
j_call: TRBJ1-1
v_call: TRBV20-1
d_call: -
cdr3_aa: CSAKVRNTEAFF
cdr3_nt: TGCAGTGCTAAGGTCAGGAACACTGAAGCTTTCTTT

clone_size: -
j_call: TRBJ1-2
v_call: TRBV7-9
d_call: -
cdr3_aa: CASSLRTDYGYTF
cdr3_nt: TGTGCCAGCAGCTTACGGACGGACTATGGCTACACCTTC

clone_size: -
j_call: TRBJ1-1
v_call: TRBV29-1
d_call: -
cdr3_aa: CSVASHRRGDTEAFF
cdr3_nt: TGCAGCGTTGCGAGTCACAGGAGGGGGGACACTGAAGCTTTCTTT

clone_size: -
j_call: TRBJ2-7
v_call: TRBV3-1
d_call: -
cdr3_aa: CASSQEFDSDEQYF
cdr3_nt: TGTGCCAGCAGCCAAGAGTTTGACAGCGACGAGCAGTACTTC

clone_size: few
j_call: TRBJ1-2
v_call: TRBV29-1
d_call: TRBD1
cdr3_aa: CSASADRAYGYTF
cdr3_nt: TGCAGCGCCTCGGCGGACAGGGCATATGGCTACACCTTC

clone_size: -
j_call: TRBJ2-3
v_call: TRBV6-4
d_call: TRBD2
cdr3_aa: CASSWTSGGTDTQYF
cdr3_nt: TGTGCCAGCAGCTGGACTAGCGGGGGCACAGATACGCAGTATTTT

clone_size: once
j_call: TRBJ1-5
v_call: TRBV30
d_call: -
cdr3_aa: CAWSARRSGAEITYSNQPQHF
cdr3_nt: TGTGCCTGGAGTGCGAGGAGGTCGGGGGCCGAGATTACGTATAGCAATCAGCCCCAGCATTTT

clone_size: once
j_call: TRBJ2-3
v_call: TRBV21-1
d_call: -
cdr3_aa: CASSPPPVAGVGDTQYF
cdr3_nt: TGTGCCAGCAGCCCCCCGCCCGTAGCGGGGGTTGGAGATACGCAGTATTTT

clone_size: -
j_call: TRBJ2-7
v_call: TRBV5-1
d_call: -
cdr3_aa: CASSNRTGRDREQYF
cdr3_nt: TGCGCCAGCAGCAACCGGACAGGGAGGGACCGCGAGCAGTACTTC

clone_size: -
j_call: TRBJ2-5
v_call: TRBV7-9
d_call: -
cdr3_aa: CASSFIQETQYF
cdr3_nt: TGTGCCAGCAGCTTTATCCAAGAGACCCAGTACTTC

clone_size: -
j_call: TRBJ2-5
v_call: TRBV7-2
d_call: TRBD2
cdr3_aa: CASSFYPGLDETQYF
cdr3_nt: TGTGCCAGCAGCTTCTACCCGGGACTAGACGAGACCCAGTACTTC

clone_size: -
j_call: TRBJ2-3
v_call: TRBV4-1
d_call: TRBD1
cdr3_aa: CASGTGGSTDTQYF
cdr3_nt: TGCGCCAGCGGGACAGGGGGTAGCACAGATACGCAGTATTTT

clone_size: -
j_call: TRBJ1-3
v_call: TRBV12-3/TRBV12-4
d_call: -
cdr3_aa: CASSLVARGLRNTIYF
cdr3_nt: TGTGCCAGCAGTTTGGTAGCCCGGGGCCTCAGAAACACCATATATTTT

clone_size: once
j_call: TRBJ2-5
v_call: TRBV5-1
d_call: -
cdr3_aa: CASSLEGRVVETQYF
cdr3_nt: TGCGCCAGCAGCTTGGAAGGCCGGGTCGTGGAGACCCAGTACTTC

clone_size: -
j_call: TRBJ2-1
v_call: TRBV4-1
d_call: -
cdr3_aa: CASSHVEDEQFF
cdr3_nt: TGCGCCAGCAGCCACGTCGAGGATGAGCAGTTCTTC

clone_size: -
j_call: TRBJ1-1
v_call: TRBV28
d_call: TRBD1
cdr3_aa: CASKTGPNTEAFF
cdr3_nt: TGTGCCAGCAAGACAGGGCCGAACACTGAAGCTTTCTTT

clone_size: -
j_call: TRBJ1-2
v_call: TRBV29-1
d_call: -
cdr3_aa: CSVKRAYGYTF
cdr3_nt: TGCAGCGTTAAAAGGGCCTATGGCTACACCTTC

clone_size: -
j_call: TRBJ1-6
v_call: TRBV5-4
d_call: -
cdr3_aa: CASTSRGNYNSPLHF
cdr3_nt: TGTGCCAGCACCTCCCGGGGGAATTATAATTCACCCCTCCACTTT

clone_size: -
j_call: TRBJ1-1
v_call: TRBV28
d_call: -
cdr3_aa: CASKMNTEAFF
cdr3_nt: TGTGCCAGTAAGATGAACACTGAAGCTTTCTTT

clone_size: -
j_call: TRBJ2-1
v_call: TRBV29-1
d_call: TRBD1
cdr3_aa: CSVTGGTDEQFF
cdr3_nt: TGCAGCGTGACAGGGGGTACGGATGAGCAGTTCTTC

clone_size: -
j_call: TRBJ1-1
v_call: TRBV27
d_call: TRBD1
cdr3_aa: CARRGQGNTEAFF
cdr3_nt: TGTGCCAGAAGGGGACAGGGTAACACTGAAGCTTTCTTT

clone_size: -
j_call: TRBJ1-2
v_call: TRBV7-8
d_call: TRBD1
cdr3_aa: CATKRGTAIFNYGYTF
cdr3_nt: TGTGCCACCAAGAGGGGGACAGCTATATTTAACTATGGCTACACCTTC

clone_size: few
j_call: TRBJ1-3
v_call: TRBV7-9
d_call: -
cdr3_aa: CASSLVGTGNTIYF
cdr3_nt: TGTGCCAGCAGCTTAGTAGGGACTGGAAACACCATATATTTT

clone_size: -
j_call: TRBJ1-1
v_call: TRBV29-1
d_call: -
cdr3_aa: CSVEGPNYAAFF
cdr3_nt: TGCAGCGTTGAAGGGCCGAACTATGCGGCTTTCTTT

clone_size: -
j_call: TRBJ1-4
v_call: TRBV5-1
d_call: TRBD1
cdr3_aa: CASSLFMAGGGTNEKLFF
cdr3_nt: TGCGCCAGCAGCTTGTTCATGGCAGGGGGAGGAACTAATGAAAAACTGTTTTTT

clone_size: -
j_call: TRBJ2-7
v_call: TRBV7-9
d_call: -
cdr3_aa: CASSRGETYEQYF
cdr3_nt: TGTGCCAGCAGCCGAGGGGAAACCTACGAGCAGTACTTC

clone_size: -
j_call: TRBJ1-5
v_call: TRBV30
d_call: -
cdr3_aa: CAWSVGSLSNQPQHF
cdr3_nt: TGTGCCTGGAGTGTAGGCAGCCTTAGCAATCAGCCCCAGCATTTT

clone_size: -
j_call: TRBJ1-6
v_call: TRBV27
d_call: -
cdr3_aa: CASSLGPAYNSPLHF
cdr3_nt: TGTGCCAGCAGTTTGGGGCCAGCTTATAATTCACCCCTCCACTTT

clone_size: -
j_call: TRBJ2-1
v_call: TRBV14
d_call: -
cdr3_aa: CASSSQGGSYNEQFF
cdr3_nt: TGTGCCAGCAGCAGCCAGGGGGGCTCCTACAATGAGCAGTTCTTC

clone_size: -
j_call: TRBJ1-3
v_call: TRBV3-1
d_call: -
cdr3_aa: CASSPPGNTIYF
cdr3_nt: TGTGCCAGCAGCCCACCTGGAAACACCATATATTTT

clone_size: -
j_call: TRBJ1-1
v_call: TRBV24-1
d_call: -
cdr3_aa: CATSVGGDVNTEAFF
cdr3_nt: TGTGCCACCAGTGTAGGAGGAGACGTGAACACTGAAGCTTTCTTT

clone_size: -
j_call: TRBJ2-1
v_call: TRBV19
d_call: -
cdr3_aa: CASSIEGPPYNEQFF
cdr3_nt: TGTGCCAGTAGTATCGAGGGGCCGCCCTACAATGAGCAGTTCTTC

clone_size: -
j_call: TRBJ1-4
v_call: TRBV3-1
d_call: -
cdr3_aa: CASSHPGVNEKLFF
cdr3_nt: TGTGCCAGCAGCCACCCCGGGGTTAATGAAAAACTGTTTTTT

clone_size: once
j_call: TRBJ2-1
v_call: TRBV29-1
d_call: -
cdr3_aa: CSADGLGPNEQFF
cdr3_nt: TGCAGCGCCGATGGGTTAGGTCCCAATGAGCAGTTCTTC